This entry concerns a single T cell receptor beta chain. This specimen belongs to a study of PD-L1 blockade in urothelial cancer. Across the whole study: Patients initiated atezolizumab around 2014 at 1,200 mg intravenously every 3 weeks. In the patient group, most of the 29 were males with bladder-origin urothelial cancer. Blood was evaluated 3 weeks (second dose) and 6 weeks after therapy began. Each patient had 0 to 3 earlier chemotherapy regimens.

Profiling relied on immunoSEQ multiplex PCR, and the TCRdb table lists in-frame clones only, not all of them. The sample consists of approximately 110,000 clones, 70% to 85% of them appearing once. V lost 3 bases to trimming and J lost 1 base, with 13 bases between them. The CDR3 totals 16 residues. Germline CDR1 is MDHEN and CDR2 is SYDVKM. This rearrangement joins TRBV28 to TRBJ1-3, with unresolved D. The material was PBMCs, obtained around atezolizumab (anti-PD-L1) treatment. The receptor's source is a man aged 50 to 60 with urothelial cancer. The CDR3 protein is CASSLRQLLSGNTIYF. CDR3 in DNA: TGTGCCAGCAGTTTGAGGCAGTTACTTTCTGGAAACACCATATATTTT.